The rows below give T cell receptor beta chains drawn from one sample of a study of vaccination and CD4 T cells after COVID-19. Via MiXCR, TCRdb re-called the PCR reads, giving one row per CDR3 protein. Among around 1,300 distinct CDR3 sequences listed, 15% to 20% were seen once. Their antigens are not known. Sequences were obtained from CD4+ T cells from blood, cultured in vitro. The origin of the receptors is a human donor in good health. Each CDR3 is given with its conserved first and last residue. Each record gives: V gene, J gene, D gene, clone size, CDR3 protein, CDR3 DNA. A D gene is named only where the DNA matches it firmly. Size is stated for part of the rows, as once, few or many counts, or as a class when the clone is expanded.

>TRBV6-1|TRBJ2-1|-|few
CASRVLGDYNEQFF
TGTGCCAGCAGGGTTTTGGGGGACTACAATGAGCAGTTCTTC
>TRBV20-1|TRBJ2-5|TRBD1|-
CSARPGTEQETQYF
TGCAGTGCTAGACCTGGGACAGAACAAGAGACCCAGTACTTC
>TRBV20-1|TRBJ2-7|TRBD2|-
CSAPGLAGSSYEQYF
TGCAGTGCTCCCGGACTAGCGGGGAGCTCCTACGAGCAGTACTTC
>TRBV10-3|TRBJ2-4|TRBD1|few
CAISEWGQENIQYF
TGTGCCATCAGTGAGTGGGGACAGGAAAACATTCAGTACTTC
>TRBV18|TRBJ1-2|TRBD1|once
CASSLNYRDRGLGGYTF
TGTGCCAGCTCACTTAACTACCGGGACAGGGGGCTTGGTGGCTACACCTTC
>TRBV5-1|TRBJ2-7|-|-
CASGRGTVSYEQYF
TGCGCCAGCGGCCGTGGGACGGTCTCCTACGAGCAGTACTTC
>TRBV19|TRBJ2-5|-|-
CASRKSRGGWETQYF
TGTGCCAGTAGGAAAAGTCGTGGGGGTTGGGAGACCCAGTACTTC
>TRBV3-1|TRBJ2-7|-|once
CASSQEAGPPYEQYF
TGTGCCAGCAGCCAAGAGGCAGGTCCACCCTACGAGCAGTACTTC
>TRBV12-3/TRBV12-4|TRBJ2-5|-|few
CASSLNEDGTQYF
TGTGCCAGCAGTTTGAACGAAGACGGGACCCAGTACTTC
>TRBV10-3|TRBJ2-7|TRBD1|once
CASRTGSYEQYF
TGTGCCAGCAGGACAGGTTCCTACGAGCAGTACTTC
>TRBV4-3|TRBJ1-6|-|-
CASSQEVESPLHF
TGCGCCAGCAGCCAAGAGGTGGAATCACCCCTCCACTTT
>TRBV7-9|TRBJ2-7|-|once
CASSPPPSALGYEQYF
TGTGCCAGCAGCCCACCCCCCTCGGCACTAGGATACGAGCAGTACTTC
>TRBV12-3/TRBV12-4|TRBJ2-2|-|-
CASSLGQRLFF
TGTGCCAGCAGTTTAGGACAGCGGCTGTTTTTT
>TRBV6-5|TRBJ1-1|TRBD1|-
CASSYGPQGVNTEAFF
TGTGCCAGCAGTTACGGCCCCCAGGGGGTGAACACTGAAGCTTTCTTT
>TRBV6-2/TRBV6-3|TRBJ2-1|TRBD2|few
CASSYSGLAGVRFF
TGTGCCAGCAGTTACTCGGGGCTAGCGGGGGTAAGGTTCTTC
>TRBV19|TRBJ2-7|-|few
CASSIGGSKSYEQYF
TGTGCCAGTAGTATCGGTGGCAGTAAAAGCTACGAGCAGTACTTC
>TRBV28|TRBJ2-7|TRBD1|few
CASSTTGTVSSYEQYF
TGTGCCAGCAGTACGACCGGGACAGTGAGCTCCTACGAGCAGTACTTC
>TRBV19|TRBJ1-4|-|-
CASSIDRRINEKLFF
TGTGCCAGTAGTATTGATCGGAGGATAAATGAAAAACTGTTTTTT
>TRBV11-2|TRBJ2-1|TRBD2|-
CASSLWGASGRSSYNEQFF
TGTGCCAGCAGCTTATGGGGTGCTAGCGGGAGGAGCTCCTACAATGAGCAGTTCTTC
>TRBV7-2|TRBJ2-1|-|-
CASSLVVVGGSYNEQFF
TGTGCCAGCAGCTTAGTCGTTGTGGGGGGATCCTACAATGAGCAGTTCTTC
>TRBV28|TRBJ1-1|-|-
CASKGSETAAFEAFF
TGTGCCAGCAAAGGTTCCGAAACCGCCGCTTTTGAAGCTTTCTTT
>TRBV5-4|TRBJ2-3|TRBD2|few
CASSLDQRGGTDTQYF
TGTGCCAGCAGCTTGGACCAGCGGGGGGGCACAGATACGCAGTATTTT
>TRBV28|TRBJ1-1|-|few
CASRYRALGTEAFF
TGTGCCAGCAGGTACAGGGCGCTGGGCACTGAAGCTTTCTTT
>TRBV28|TRBJ2-7|-|-
CASSPHKGAGVMFEQYF
TGTGCCAGCAGTCCCCATAAAGGCGCAGGGGTAATGTTCGAGCAGTACTTC
>TRBV18|TRBJ1-3|-|-
CASSPSSGNTIYF
TGTGCCAGCTCACCATCCTCTGGAAACACCATATATTTT